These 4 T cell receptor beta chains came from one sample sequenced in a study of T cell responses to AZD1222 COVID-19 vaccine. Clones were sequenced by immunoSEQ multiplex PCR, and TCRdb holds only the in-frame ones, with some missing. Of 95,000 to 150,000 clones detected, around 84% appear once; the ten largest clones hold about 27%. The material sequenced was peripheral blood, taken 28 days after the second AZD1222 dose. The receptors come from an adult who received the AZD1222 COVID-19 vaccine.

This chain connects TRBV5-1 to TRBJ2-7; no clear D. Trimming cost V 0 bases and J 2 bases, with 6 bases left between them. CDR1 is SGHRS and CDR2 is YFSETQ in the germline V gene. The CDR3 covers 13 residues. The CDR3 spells CASSLEAAYEQYF. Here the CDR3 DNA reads TGCGCCAGCAGCTTGGAGGCAGCCTACGAGCAGTACTTC.

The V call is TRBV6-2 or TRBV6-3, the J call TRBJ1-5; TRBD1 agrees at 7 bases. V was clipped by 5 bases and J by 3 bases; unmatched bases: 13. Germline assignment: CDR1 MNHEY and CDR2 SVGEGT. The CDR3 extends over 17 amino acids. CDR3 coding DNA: TGTGCCAGCAGTCCACAAGCGACAGGGTGGGACAATCAGCCCCAGCATTTT. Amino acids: CASSPQATGWDNQPQHF.

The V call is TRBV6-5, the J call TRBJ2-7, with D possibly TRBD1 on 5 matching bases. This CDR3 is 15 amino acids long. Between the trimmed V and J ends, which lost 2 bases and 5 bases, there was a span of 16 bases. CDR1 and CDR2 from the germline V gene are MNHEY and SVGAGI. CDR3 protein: CASSYEAGWTHEQYF. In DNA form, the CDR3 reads TGTGCCAGCAGTTACGAGGCAGGGTGGACCCACGAGCAGTACTTC.

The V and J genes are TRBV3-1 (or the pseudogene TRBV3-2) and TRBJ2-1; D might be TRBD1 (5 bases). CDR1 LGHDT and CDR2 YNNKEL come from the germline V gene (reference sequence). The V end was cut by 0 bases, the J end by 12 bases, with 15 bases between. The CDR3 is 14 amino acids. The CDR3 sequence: CASSQEGVVGRQFF. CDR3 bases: TGTGCCAGCAGCCAAGAAGGGGTAGTGGGAAGGCAGTTCTTC.